This record covers a single TCR beta chain. Its target antigen remains unknown. The record has no base qualities; no much larger clone is one base away. Each collaborating institution followed its own protocols to collect whole blood in K2EDTA tubes. For TCRbeta analysis, collaborators shipped samples in one of three forms: frozen whole blood, isolated PBMCs, or DNA extracted from either of those sample types. A distance of 24 bases separates the germline ends of V and J, which lose 5 bases and 5 bases respectively. The germline V gene sets CDR1 to SGHAT and CDR2 to FQNNGV. The CDR3 contains 17 residues, cysteine and phenylalanine counted. Of all the DNA, just the CDR3 is kept, 51 bases in frame from base 1. TCRbeta CDR3 regions were amplified from genomic DNA by means of the immunoSEQ Assay, a bias-controlled multiplex PCR. Concerning the study's data processing: Nucleated cell counts per sample were estimated from amplification of reference gene primers within the assay. To quantify the absolute abundance of each unique TCRbeta CDR3 rearrangement, sequence reads were collapsed and filtered. For each sample, productive Simpson clonality was calculated as the square root of Simpson's diversity index across productive rearrangements. Imported from immuneACCESS, the table was reduced by TCRdb to in-frame sequences with V and J called. These copies leave out some clones; in studies compared against another copy, an unresolved V gene accounts for under half, and the cause of the remainder is not known. V and J calls and clone size are those listed in that table; D and trimming were worked out from the DNA. The sample includes about 260,000 clones, with around 89% observed a single time. The biggest ten clones account for approximately 3.3% of the sample.

The data belong to a study of blood T cell repertoires in COVID-19 (dated by TCRdb to the early 2020s). Broadly, across the study: Samples covering the acute and convalescent phases of COVID-19 were provided by collaborators in the United States, Italy and Spain. A de-identified subject ID, COVID-19 status, age in years and sex were almost always included in the sample metadata. Where available, HLA class I and class II types were obtained from metadata supplied by the sample provider rather than from assay-based typing. Samples were obtained from the ongoing ImmuneRACE study (first 160 participants) and from about 1,300 subjects provided by 6 global collaborators. The material from the prospective study consisted of cDNA or gDNA derived from T cells, B-cell-depleted T cells, or PBMCs. Deeply sampled blood TCRbeta repertoires from subjects exposed to, actively infected with, or recovered from COVID-19 were included in the dataset. The repertoires were made available in a free public database intended to serve as a resource for research on the immune response to SARS-CoV-2. Overall results and qualifications from the work: The quantity of clinical and demographic metadata differed by source and by participant and was supplied without curation.

Sequenced: peripheral blood. This sequence was found in a woman in her forties with acute or convalescent COVID-19. This sequence uses TRBV11-2 and TRBJ1-1; D gene: possibly TRBD1, on 6 matching bases. Here the CDR3 is given as CASSLVRGGQGYTEAFF. The DNA sequence is TGTGCCAGCAGCCTGGTGAGGGGGGGACAAGGGTATACTGAAGCTTTCTTT.